The sample holds a few counts of the clone carrying this TCR beta chain. This record comes from a study of blood T cell repertoires in COVID-19. Study in general: The United States, Italy and Spain supplied acute and convalescent COVID-19 samples.

Per the germline V gene, CDR1 is SGHKS and CDR2 is YYEKEE (reference sequence). This CDR3 spans 14 amino acids. Trimming pared 1 base from V and 6 bases from J, leaving 13 bases between. The assay was immunoSEQ multiplex PCR, and TCRdb's table has in-frame clones only and misses some. The sample lists approximately 60,000 clones, 75% to 85% seen once, with 14% to 15% in the top ten. This sequence was found in an older man with acute or convalescent COVID-19. The sequenced sample was peripheral blood. The chain has TRBV5-5 and TRBJ1-2; D is perhaps TRBD1 (6 bases). This CDR3 reads CASSLFLGADGYTF. CDR3 nucleotide sequence: TGTGCCAGCAGCTTGTTTCTGGGGGCGGATGGCTACACCTTC.